The clone carrying this T cell receptor beta chain has just one count. Its antigen is not identified. The investigators sampled blood at baseline, at cycle 4 day 1, and at cycle 7 day 1. Assay: immunoSEQ multiplex PCR; the TCRdb copy retains only in-frame clones and omits some. Altogether over 60,000 clones are present, nearly 90% being singletons, with the ten largest covering 3% to 4%. The sample belongs to a study of OX40 agonist ivuxolimab in advanced cancers. Between the trimmed V and J ends, which lost 0 bases and 3 bases, there was a span of 1 base. CDR3 size: 12 residues. Per the germline V gene, CDR1 is SGHKS and CDR2 is YYEKEE (reference sequence). General study results and limits: The mean number of expanded clones was higher in CD8+ T cells than in CD4+.

The V gene is TRBV5-5, the J gene TRBJ2-1; D is unclear. The sequencing used CD4+ or CD8+ T cells sorted from blood, collected in a trial of the OX40 agonist ivuxolimab. The receptor was derived from an adult with an advanced solid tumor such as melanoma, head and neck, liver or kidney cancer. DNA for the CDR3: TGTGCCAGCAGCTTGGTCTACAATGAGCAGTTCTTC. Protein product: CASSLVYNEQFF.